Below are 26 T cell receptor beta chains sequenced from a single sample in a study of blood T cell repertoires in COVID-19. Libraries were prepared by immunoSEQ multiplex PCR; TCRdb keeps only in-frame clonotypes and omits some of them. Here the sample spans around 300,000 clones, roughly 90% being singletons. Specimen: peripheral blood. The source of these receptors is a woman aged 25 to 39 with COVID-19, enrolled during active disease.

The chain employs TRBV2 and TRBJ1-5, with a possible D match to TRBD1 (6 bases). V was pared by 7 bases and J by 9 bases, with 13 bases between. Germline lookup yields CDR1 SNHLY and CDR2 FYNNEI. The CDR3 is 12 residues long. Here the CDR3 reads CASTLGGGPQHF. DNA of the CDR3: TGTGCCAGCACCCTGGGAGGGGGGCCCCAGCATTTT.

The V and J genes are TRBV24-1 and TRBJ2-5; 9 nucleotides agree with TRBD1. J gave up 2 bases and V 3 bases, and 6 bases lay outside the gene matches. CDR3 size: 16 residues. Per the germline V gene, CDR1 is KGHDR and CDR2 is SFDVKD. CDR3 in amino acids: CATSDPETGGQETQYF. The CDR3, as DNA: TGTGCCACCAGTGATCCCGAGACAGGGGGTCAAGAGACCCAGTACTTC.

The rearrangement uses TRBV3-1 (or the pseudogene TRBV3-2) and TRBJ2-5; the match to TRBD2 covers 12 bases. V gave up 1 base and J gave up 2 bases; unmatched junction bases: 5. Germline V gene lookup returns CDR1 LGHDT and CDR2 YNNKEL (reference sequence). The CDR3 runs to 17 residues. CDR3 bases: TGTGCCAGCAGCCAAGTGCTAGCGGGAGGGACTCAAGAGACCCAGTACTTC. Its protein product is CASSQVLAGGTQETQYF.

This chain uses TRBV18 with TRBJ2-1; TRBD2 agrees at 14 bases. The CDR3 runs to 17 residues. V gave up 0 bases and J gave up 8 bases; unmatched junction bases: 6. Germline CDR1 KGHSH, CDR2 LQKENI. In DNA form, the CDR3 reads TGTGCCAGCTCACCACCCAGACTAGCGGGGGGGAGTTATGAGCAGTTCTTC. Its translation is CASSPPRLAGGSYEQFF.

The CDR3 loop is CASSYGGGDQPQHF. The CDR3 DNA sequence: TGTGCCAGCAGTTACGGAGGGGGCGATCAGCCCCAGCATTTT. The chain is built from TRBV6-6 and TRBJ1-5; TRBD1 matches 7 bases. The CDR3 is 14 residues long. With V trimmed by 2 bases and J by 5 bases, 3 bases remained unmatched. Germline assignment: CDR1 MNHNY and CDR2 SVGAGI (reference sequence).

V and J are TRBV7-8 and TRBJ1-3, with TRBD1 as a possible D gene (6 bases). Germline CDR1 reads SGHVS; CDR2 reads FQNEAQ. V shed 5 bases and J shed 0 bases, with 17 bases lying between them. The CDR3 has 17 residues. CDR3 bases: TGTGCCAGCAGCGCTTACAGGGACCCCCACTCTGGAAACACCATATATTTT. It translates to CASSAYRDPHSGNTIYF.

The chain joins TRBV18 to TRBJ1-4; D is undetermined. Trimming pared 4 bases from V and 1 base from J, leaving 10 bases between. The CDR3 sequence is 15 residues long. The germline V gene has CDR1 KGHSH and CDR2 LQKENI. The CDR3 region is CASSRSPGTNEKLFF. Written as DNA, the CDR3 is TGTGCCAGCTCACGTTCCCCCGGAACTAATGAAAAACTGTTTTTT. The full variable domain, rest sourced from reference TRBV18 and TRBJ1-4, is NAGVMQNPRHLVRRRGQEARLRCSPMKGHSHVYWYRQLPEEGLKFMVYLQKENIIDESGMPKERFSAEFPKEGPSILRIQQVVRGDSAAYFCASSRSPGTNEKLFFGSGTQLSVL.

The chain employs TRBV5-6 and TRBJ1-2; tentatively, D is TRBD1 (6 bases). Looked up from germline, CDR1 is SGHDT and CDR2 is YYEEEE. This CDR3 has 15 amino acids. Trimming cost V 0 bases and J 6 bases, with 15 bases left between them. CDR3 in amino acids: CASSLEVKGDNGYTF. For the CDR3, the DNA is TGTGCCAGCAGCTTGGAGGTTAAGGGGGACAATGGCTACACCTTC.

V usage is TRBV4-1 and J usage is TRBJ2-1; 13 bases line up with TRBD2. Germline V gives CDR1 MGHRA, CDR2 YSYEKL. The CDR3 is made up of 16 amino acids. Trimming cost V 4 bases and J 4 bases; bases outside gene matches: 4. For the CDR3, the DNA is TGCGCCAGCAGCCGGGGGACTAGCGGGGCATACAATGAGCAGTTCTTC. Protein: CASSRGTSGAYNEQFF.

The V gene is TRBV28, the J gene TRBJ2-7, with 10 nucleotides matching TRBD2. The V segment lost 8 bases and the J segment 5 bases; nucleotides outside the gene matches: 9. The CDR3 sequence is 14 residues long. The germline CDR1 and CDR2 sequences are MDHEN and SYDVKM. The DNA of the CDR3 is TGTGCCAGCCTTCCGGGACTAGCGACCGACGAGCAGTACTTC. This gives the protein CASLPGLATDEQYF.

The rearrangement joins TRBV9 to TRBJ2-5, with 12 bases lining up with TRBD2. V dropped 4 bases and J dropped 5; count of bases not matched to a gene: 6. From germline, CDR1 is SGDLS and CDR2 YYNGEE. The CDR3 is 15 amino acids. CDR3 nucleotide sequence: TGTGCCAGCAGCCTCCGGACTAGCGGGACCGAGACCCAGTACTTC. This translates into CASSLRTSGTETQYF.

The genes are TRBV18 and TRBJ1-5; 7 bases line up with TRBD1. The CDR3 totals 15 residues. Germline CDR1 reads KGHSH; CDR2 reads LQKENI. V lost 4 bases and J lost 6; bases outside the gene matches: 9. CDR3 amino acids: CASSREIGGGQPQHF. The CDR3 nucleotides read TGTGCCAGCTCACGAGAAATAGGGGGCGGTCAGCCCCAGCATTTT.

The gene calls are TRBV28 and TRBJ1-2; a possible D gene is TRBD1 (5 bases). V shed 5 bases and J shed 5 bases, with 15 bases lying between them. Germline-derived CDR1 and CDR2 are MDHEN and SYDVKM. The CDR3 length is 14 residues. CDR3 residues: CASSPSGGRYGYTF. DNA for the CDR3: TGTGCCAGCAGTCCGAGTGGGGGGAGGTATGGCTACACCTTC.

The V call is TRBV5-6, the J call TRBJ1-2; maybe TRBD1 (6 bases). Germline lookup yields CDR1 SGHDT and CDR2 YYEEEE. V gave up 4 bases and J gave up 0 bases, with 10 bases separating them. CDR3 length: 14 residues. For the CDR3, the DNA is TGTGCCAGCAGCCGAAGGGACACTAACTATGGCTACACCTTC. It translates to CASSRRDTNYGYTF. The entire variable domain, with the rest obtained from reference TRBV5-6 and TRBJ1-2, is as follows: DAGVTQSPTHLIKTRGQQVTLRCSPKSGHDTVSWYQQALGQGPQFIFQYYEEEERQRGNFPDRFSGHQFPNYSSELNVNALLLGDSALYLCASSRRDTNYGYTFGSGTRLTVV.

This chain links TRBV11-2 with TRBJ2-3; possible D gene TRBD1, 5 bases. V lost 4 bases and J lost 3, with 11 bases in between. Germline V gene lookup returns CDR1 SGHAT and CDR2 FQNNGV. The CDR3 runs 14 residues. Here the CDR3 reads CASSSVGLTDTQYF. The DNA for the CDR3 is TGTGCCAGCAGCTCCGTGGGGCTAACAGATACGCAGTATTTT.

V usage is TRBV10-3 and J usage is TRBJ1-3; 7 nucleotides align to TRBD1. V gave up 0 bases and J gave up 4 bases; unmatched junction bases: 6. The length of the CDR3 is 16 residues. CDR1 is ENHRY and CDR2 is SYGVKD in the germline V gene. CDR3 nucleotides: TGTGCCATCAGTGAGTCACGGGGGACAGACGGAAACACCATATATTTT. This gives the protein CAISESRGTDGNTIYF.

This clone is a singleton in its sample. V gene TRBV5-6 combines with J gene TRBJ1-2; the D gene is possibly TRBD1 (5 bases). Looked up from germline, CDR1 is SGHDT and CDR2 is YYEEEE. Trimming shortened V by 7 bases and J by 5 bases, and 15 bases separated the two germline ends. This CDR3 has 13 residues. The CDR3 DNA reads as TGTGCCAGCGGTCGGCGGGACGGGTATGGCTACACCTTC. Translation: CASGRRDGYGYTF.

The V and J genes are TRBV2 and TRBJ2-7, with 13 nucleotides matching TRBD2. J gave up 6 bases and V 5 bases, and 10 bases lay outside the gene matches. This CDR3 region has 16 residues. The germline V gene encodes CDR1 SNHLY and CDR2 FYNNEI. CDR3 amino acids: CASSLTSGRLVGEQYF. In DNA form, the CDR3 reads TGTGCCAGCAGTTTGACTAGCGGGAGGCTGGTAGGCGAGCAGTACTTC.

The chain employs TRBV9 and TRBJ2-2; unclear D gene. Trimming shortened V by 0 bases and J by 0 bases, and 9 bases separated the two germline ends. Germline values: CDR1 SGDLS, CDR2 YYNGEE. This CDR3 has 16 amino acids. Written as DNA, the CDR3 is TGTGCCAGCAGCGTAGGAGACTGGACGAACACCGGGGAGCTGTTTTTT. It translates to CASSVGDWTNTGELFF.

The chain employs TRBV10-2 and TRBJ1-6; TRBD1 matches 8 bases. From germline, CDR1 is WSHSY and CDR2 SAAADI. This CDR3 contains 14 residues. The V gene end was trimmed by 7 bases and the J gene end by 7 bases; junction bases not matched to a gene: 6. CDR3 DNA sequence: TGCGCCAGCACCCTGACAGGGGCGAATTCACCCCTCCACTTT. Translating gives CASTLTGANSPLHF.

The V gene is TRBV7-8, the J gene TRBJ1-4; 7 nucleotides align to TRBD1. The trim removed 3 bases at V and 8 bases at J, leaving 6 bases unmatched. Germline lookup yields CDR1 SGHVS and CDR2 FQNEAQ. The CDR3 contains 14 residues. The CDR3 DNA is TGTGCCAGCAGCTTGTGGGACAGTCAGGAAAAACTGTTTTTT. Translating it yields CASSLWDSQEKLFF.

This rearrangement joins TRBV6-6 to TRBJ1-1, with D maybe TRBD1 (5 bases). The germline CDR1 and CDR2 sequences are MNHNY and SVGAGI (reference sequence). Deletions cut 0 bases from V and 6 bases from J, with 8 bases between. The CDR3 has 13 amino acids. CDR3 bases: TGTGCCAGCAGTTACTCAGGGGTCGCTGAAGCTTTCTTT. Its protein product is CASSYSGVAEAFF.

The chain carries TRBV19 and TRBJ1-2; no definite D call. Germline V lookup: CDR1 LNHDA, CDR2 SQIVND (reference sequence). The CDR3 covers 15 residues. Trimming removed 2 bases from V and 1 base from J, with 11 bases in between. CDR3 DNA: TGTGCCAGTAGTATAACGGTTGGAGATAACTATGGCTACACCTTC. Translation gives CASSITVGDNYGYTF.

This clone is a singleton in its sample. The rearrangement links TRBV7-2 to TRBJ1-4, with 8 bases lining up with TRBD1. This CDR3 has 16 residues. Losses at the gene ends were 2 bases for V and 8 bases for J; bases not matched to a gene: 10. Germline V lookup: CDR1 SGHTA, CDR2 FQGNSA. The CDR3 DNA sequence: TGTGCCAGCAGCTTAATGGGACAGGCTTCTGAGGAAAAACTGTTTTTT. Translating it yields CASSLMGQASEEKLFF.

V usage is TRBV12-3 or TRBV12-4 and J usage is TRBJ1-2, with unresolved D. The CDR3 contains 13 residues. Trimming left V 7 bases short and J 4 bases short, with 13 bases between. CDR3 DNA: TGTGCCAGCAACTACCGTTCGGGCTATGGCTACACCTTC. Translating gives CASNYRSGYGYTF.

A remark on this clone: At the DNA level, this CDR3 is encoded by other sequences in the same sample as well. The chain recombines TRBV2 with TRBJ2-4; D perhaps matches TRBD1 (5 bases). V shed 6 bases and J shed 0 bases, with 9 bases lying between them. The germline gives CDR1 SNHLY, CDR2 FYNNEI. The CDR3 is made up of 14 amino acids. CDR3 DNA sequence: TGTGCCAGCAGGGACCAGGGAGCCAAAAACATTCAGTACTTC. This translates into CASRDQGAKNIQYF. Filled out from reference TRBV2 and TRBJ2-4, the complete variable domain reads EPEVTQTPSHQVTQMGQEVILRCVPISNHLYFYWYRQILGQKVEFLVSFYNNEISEKSEIFDDQFSVERPDGSNFTLKIRSTKLEDSAMYFCASRDQGAKNIQYFGAGTRLSVL.